This entry features one T cell receptor beta chain sequence. There is no known antigen for this receptor. No much larger clonotype is one base removed from it; base qualities were not supplied. The data derive from a study of blood T cells in healthy people across ages (dated by TCRdb to the mid-2010s). With respect to the entire study: In model experiments, template switching captured roughly one uniquely barcoded TCR beta cDNA molecule for every two T cells. The study measured age-related changes in TCR beta repertoire diversity using deep sequencing normalized with unique cDNA molecular identifiers. Donors were grouped into four age groups: young (average 16 years), middle-aged (under 40), aged (around 60) and long-lived (just over 80). To avoid experimental bias, donors of different ages were randomly spread across the sequencing lanes. For two donors (one aged 18 to 30 and one aged 80 or older), the study analyzed two additional independent replicas of 1 million unique cDNA reads from the same blood draw.

Library method: 5' RACE. TCRdb names Illumina HiSeq 2500 as the instrument used. The second PCR ran for about 6 to 11 cycles and used a J-beta primer mix along with a sample-barcoded 5' primer. A unique molecular identifier was introduced onto each TCR beta cDNA molecule by a template-switch 5' adaptor carrying 12 random nucleotides. Each sample yielded at least 3 million CDR3-containing paired-end reads. All of the RNA was converted into first-strand cDNA using the Mint cDNA synthesis kit, with a TRBC-specific oligonucleotide serving as the primer. Following uracil-DNA glycosylase treatment, all cDNA underwent a first 18-cycle PCR with the universal primers M1SS and BC2_uni_R. The paper's processing steps were these. Normalization of each sample was performed by random selection of 1 million high-quality reads, each carrying a distinct molecular identifier. Instead of being binned into consensus sequences, reads that shared molecular identifiers were thrown out. CDR3 identification, clonotype clustering and error correction used MiTCR with a Q25 quality threshold and the strictest error-elimination algorithm. A nonparametric unseen species model using Euler transformation provided a lower-bound estimate of total TCR beta diversity. TCRdb itself trimmed the public reads at Q25 with fastp, ran MiXCR and retained productive beta chains. Every CDR3 protein is listed once, alongside the most common genes and DNA of its rows. The V and J calls follow TCRdb's processing rather than the paper's. The sample table holds some 1.5 million distinct CDR3 sequences, of which roughly 27% were seen once. The ten largest clones take up over 7% of the sample.

Systemically healthy Caucasian individuals from Russia, roughly 40 in total and aged about 6 to 100 years, were included as donors. Ten milliliters of peripheral blood were drawn from each donor into EDTA-treated Vacutainer tubes. PBMCs were isolated by Ficoll-Paque density-gradient centrifugation, with at least 7 million obtained per sample. Trizol reagent was used to extract total RNA from PBMCs, with at least 6 micrograms per sample. Naive CD45RAhigh/CD27high T cell percentages were measured by flow cytometry on a PBMC aliquot from every donor. V and J are trimmed by 5 bases and 4 bases, and the gene matches miss 8 bases of the junction. Measured from the cysteine to the phenylalanine, the CDR3 is 16 residues long. Only CDR3 DNA is held: 48 bases, read in frame from base 1. CDR1 and CDR2, looked up from the germline V gene (reference sequence), are SEHNR and FQNEAQ. Points the paper makes about the study in general: Estimates of total diversity from one million sequenced T cells were regarded as lower bounds and underestimates. The CMV infection status of donors was not known, potentially confounding age-related changes in expanded clonotypes. Observed TCR beta diversity per million T cells fell roughly linearly with age, and a significant reduction was already apparent by age about 43. Since profiling was done on bulk unsorted PBMCs, naive and antigen-experienced compartments could not be conclusively compared. Compared with the aged group, the long-lived group had more naive CD4+ T cells, fewer expanded clones and increased TCR diversity, a pattern suggesting age selection. There was a strong correlation between observed TCR beta diversity and the percentage of naive T cells measured by flow cytometry.

This chain joins TRBV7-9 to TRBJ1-4, with TRBD1 identical over 9 junction bases. The clonotype was recovered from a woman aged 25 to 39 in good health. Source material: blood. The CDR3 loop reads CASSTYRGRINEKLFF. The sequenced DNA: TGTGCCAGCAGCACTTACAGGGGGCGGATTAATGAAAAACTGTTTTTT. The CDR3, completed at both ends by the reference TRBV7-9 and TRBJ1-4 genes, gives the full variable domain DTGVSQNPRHKITKRGQNVTFRCDPISEHNRLYWYRQTLGQGPEFLTYFQNEAQLEKSRLLSDRFSAERPKGSFSTLEIQRTEQGDSAMYLCASSTYRGRINEKLFFGSGTQLSVL.